Following are 13 T cell receptor beta chains from one sample sequenced in a study of identical twins. TCRdb re-called the 5' RACE reads through MiXCR, storing one row per CDR3 protein. The sample has roughly 570,000 distinct CDR3 sequences; nearly 10% are singletons. The data also belong to a second study, concerning yellow fever vaccine responses in identical twins.

The sample taken for sequencing was PBMCs. These receptors originate from a woman aged 18-29 years in good health.

This clonotype has just a few counts. This rearrangement joins TRBV5-1 to TRBJ1-2; D call uncertain. Germline assignment: CDR1 SGHRS and CDR2 YFSETQ. The V end was cut by 1 base, the J end by 10 bases, with 11 bases between. CDR3 length: 12 amino acids. The CDR3 nucleotides are TGCGCCAGCAGCTTGACAGCATCCTCCTACACCTTC. Translating it yields CASSLTASSYTF.

The chain recombines TRBV15 with TRBJ2-7, with D maybe TRBD2 (5 bases). Germline V lookup: CDR1 LNHNV, CDR2 YYDKDF (reference sequence). This CDR3 is 15 amino acids long. V was shortened by 1 base and J by 2 bases, with 12 bases between the two germline ends. The CDR3 region is CATSRVSGLTYEQYF. The CDR3 nucleotides are TGTGCCACCAGCAGAGTGAGCGGATTAACCTACGAGCAGTACTTC.

This clonotype was detected a few times. The chain is built from TRBV5-1 and TRBJ1-5; possible D gene TRBD1, 6 bases. The CDR3 is 15 amino acids. Trimming shortened V by 0 bases and J by 1 base, and 8 bases separated the two germline ends. Germline V CDR1 and CDR2: SGHRS, YFSETQ. In DNA form, the CDR3 reads TGCGCCAGCAGCTTGGACGGACAGAGCAATCAGCCCCAGCATTTT. Amino acid sequence: CASSLDGQSNQPQHF.

The table lists this clonotype with a few counts. The chain recombines TRBV5-1 with TRBJ2-5, with D possibly TRBD2 on 5 matching bases. This CDR3 is built from 16 residues. Germline values: CDR1 SGHRS, CDR2 YFSETQ. Trimming shortened V by 0 bases and J by 5 bases, and 17 bases separated the two germline ends. CDR3: CASSLAGVSLRETQYF. The CDR3 region has the DNA TGCGCCAGCAGCTTGGCCGGGGTATCATTGAGGGAGACCCAGTACTTC.

This clonotype was counted between two and nine times. CDR3 sequence: CAISESDIPETQYF. Written as DNA, the CDR3 is TGTGCCATCAGTGAGTCGGACATCCCCGAGACCCAGTACTTC. V gene TRBV10-3 combines with J gene TRBJ2-5; D might be TRBD1 (5 bases). V gave up 0 bases and J gave up 5 bases, with 10 bases separating them. The CDR3 has 14 amino acids. The V gene's germline CDR1 is ENHRY and CDR2 SYGVKD.

This clonotype was seen only a few times. This chain joins TRBV20-1 and TRBJ2-4; 7 nucleotides align to TRBD1. Germline V gene lookup returns CDR1 DFQATT and CDR2 SNEGSKA (reference sequence). Trimming took 6 bases from V and 5 from J; bases not matched to a gene: 7. This CDR3 spans 13 amino acids. The CDR3 DNA is TGCAGTGCGCATAGACAGGGCCAAAACATTCAGTACTTC. Translation gives CSAHRQGQNIQYF.

This clonotype was counted between two and nine times. The rearrangement uses TRBV29-1 and TRBJ1-2; tentative D call: TRBD1 (5 bases). V lost 5 bases and J lost 7, with 11 bases in between. Germline loops: CDR1 SQVTM, CDR2 ANQGSEA. CDR3 length: 11 residues. The CDR3 sequence is CSVTGQGGYTF. In DNA, the CDR3 is TGCAGCGTTACAGGCCAAGGTGGCTACACCTTC.

The sample holds many counts of this clonotype. J is TRBJ2-2 and V is TRBV6-2 or TRBV6-3, with unresolved D. V lost 8 bases, J lost 4 bases, and 14 bases lay in between. Germline V lookup: CDR1 MNHEY, CDR2 SVGEGT. This CDR3 is 14 amino acids long. The CDR3 DNA reads TGTGCCAGCTGGATCGGTATCTCCACCGGGGAGCTGTTTTTT. This sequence encodes CASWIGISTGELFF.

This rearrangement joins TRBV6-2 or TRBV6-3 to TRBJ2-2; D is tentatively TRBD1 or TRBD2 (5 bases each). This CDR3 is built from 17 residues. V was cut by 4 bases and J by 0 bases, with 15 bases left in between. Germline CDR1 and CDR2: MNHEY and SVGEGT. The DNA for the CDR3 is TGTGCCAGCAGTTCGACGGGGCGCCTTCCGAACACCGGGGAGCTGTTTTTT. Protein: CASSSTGRLPNTGELFF.

This clonotype has a count of ten or more. This chain links TRBV5-1 with TRBJ2-1; 7 bases align to TRBD1. Per germline, CDR1 SGHRS and CDR2 YFSETQ. The CDR3 contains 12 residues. V lost 3 bases to trimming and J lost 8 bases; unmatched junction nucleotides: 2. Here the CDR3 DNA reads TGCGCCAGCAGCTCCCAGGGGGATGAGCAGTTCTTC. As protein: CASSSQGDEQFF.

At least ten counts were recorded for this clonotype. The rearrangement links TRBV20-1 to TRBJ1-1; 7 bases line up with TRBD1. The V segment lost 4 bases and the J segment 6 bases; nucleotides outside the gene matches: 8. Germline loops: CDR1 DFQATT, CDR2 SNEGSKA (reference sequence). The CDR3 runs 13 residues. In DNA form, the CDR3 reads TGCAGTGCTAACGACAGGGCCTGGGCTGAAGCTTTCTTT. As protein: CSANDRAWAEAFF.

This clonotype showed up just a few times. The chain employs TRBV5-6 and TRBJ2-5; D perhaps matches TRBD2 (5 bases). The CDR3 has 13 residues. V gave up 2 bases and J gave up 5 bases, with 10 bases separating them. Germline-derived CDR1 and CDR2 are SGHDT and YYEEEE. The DNA of the CDR3 is TGTGCCAGCAGCTTCGGGGAAAGGGAGACCCAGTACTTC. As protein: CASSFGERETQYF.

V and J are TRBV15 and TRBJ2-2; TRBD1 matches at 8 bases. The germline gives CDR1 LNHNV, CDR2 YYDKDF (reference sequence). V was clipped by 0 bases and J by 6 bases; unmatched bases: 6. The CDR3 has 16 amino acids. The CDR3 sequence is CATSRDRDRSAGELFF. CDR3 DNA: TGTGCCACCAGCAGAGACCGGGACAGGTCTGCCGGGGAGCTGTTTTTT.